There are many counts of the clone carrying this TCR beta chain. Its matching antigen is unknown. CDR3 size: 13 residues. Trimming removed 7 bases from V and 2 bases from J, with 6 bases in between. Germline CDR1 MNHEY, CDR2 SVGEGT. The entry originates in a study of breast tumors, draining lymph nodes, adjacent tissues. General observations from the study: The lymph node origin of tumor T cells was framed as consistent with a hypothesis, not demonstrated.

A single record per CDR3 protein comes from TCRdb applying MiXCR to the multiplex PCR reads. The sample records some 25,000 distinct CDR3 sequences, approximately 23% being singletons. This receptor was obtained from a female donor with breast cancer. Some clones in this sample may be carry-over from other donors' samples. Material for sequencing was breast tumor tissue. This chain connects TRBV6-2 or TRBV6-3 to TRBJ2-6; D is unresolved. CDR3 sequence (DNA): TGTGCCAGCATGGACCCTGGGGCCAACGTCCTGACTTTC. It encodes CASMDPGANVLTF.